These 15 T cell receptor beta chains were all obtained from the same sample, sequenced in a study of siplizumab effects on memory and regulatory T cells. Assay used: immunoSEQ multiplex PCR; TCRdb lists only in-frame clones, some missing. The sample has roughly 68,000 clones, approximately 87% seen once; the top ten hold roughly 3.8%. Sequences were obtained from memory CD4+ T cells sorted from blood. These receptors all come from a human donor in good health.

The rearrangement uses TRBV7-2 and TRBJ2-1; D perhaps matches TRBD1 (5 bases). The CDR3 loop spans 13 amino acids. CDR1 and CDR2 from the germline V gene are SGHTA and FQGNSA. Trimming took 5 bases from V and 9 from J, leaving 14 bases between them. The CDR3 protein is CASSPGPRGEQFF. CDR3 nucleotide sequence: TGTGCCAGCAGCCCAGGCCCAAGGGGTGAGCAGTTCTTC.

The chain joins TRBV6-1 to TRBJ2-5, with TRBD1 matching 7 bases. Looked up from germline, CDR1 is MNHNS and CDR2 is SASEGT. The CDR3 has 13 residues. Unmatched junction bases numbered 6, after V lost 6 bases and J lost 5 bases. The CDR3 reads CASRRQGVETQYF. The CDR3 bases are TGTGCCAGCAGAAGACAGGGCGTCGAGACCCAGTACTTC.

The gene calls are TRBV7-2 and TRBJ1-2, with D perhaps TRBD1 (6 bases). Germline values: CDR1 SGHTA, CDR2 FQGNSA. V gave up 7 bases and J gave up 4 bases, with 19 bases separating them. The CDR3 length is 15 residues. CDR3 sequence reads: CASTQEWGASYGYTF. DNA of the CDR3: TGTGCCAGCACCCAAGAGTGGGGGGCGAGCTATGGCTACACCTTC. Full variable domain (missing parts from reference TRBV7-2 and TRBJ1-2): GAGVSQSPSNKVTEKGKDVELRCDPISGHTALYWYRQSLGQGLEFLIYFQGNSAPDKSGLPSDRFSAERTGGSVSTLTIQRTQQEDSAVYLCASTQEWGASYGYTFGSGTRLTVV.

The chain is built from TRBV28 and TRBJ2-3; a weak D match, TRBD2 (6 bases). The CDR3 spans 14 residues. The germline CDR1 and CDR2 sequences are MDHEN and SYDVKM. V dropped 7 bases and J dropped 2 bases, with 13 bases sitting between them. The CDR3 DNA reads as TGTGCCAGCACCACGGGACTCCTCACAGATACGCAGTATTTT. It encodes CASTTGLLTDTQYF.

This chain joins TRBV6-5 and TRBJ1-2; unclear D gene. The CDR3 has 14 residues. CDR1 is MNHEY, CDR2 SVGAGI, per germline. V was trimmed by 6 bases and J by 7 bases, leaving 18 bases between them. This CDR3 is CASSPSAGFRGYTF. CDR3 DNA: TGTGCCAGCAGCCCATCGGCAGGATTTCGTGGCTACACCTTC.

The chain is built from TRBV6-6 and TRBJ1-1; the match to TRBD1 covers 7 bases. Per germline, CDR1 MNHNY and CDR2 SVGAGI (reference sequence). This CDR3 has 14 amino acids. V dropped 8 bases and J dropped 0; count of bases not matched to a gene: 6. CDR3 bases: TGTGCCAGCCGGGACAGAAACTTGAACACTGAAGCTTTCTTT. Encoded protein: CASRDRNLNTEAFF.

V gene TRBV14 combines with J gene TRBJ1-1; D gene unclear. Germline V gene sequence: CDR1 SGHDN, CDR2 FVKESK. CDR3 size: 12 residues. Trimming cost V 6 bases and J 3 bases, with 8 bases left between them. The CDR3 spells CASSRAYTEAFF. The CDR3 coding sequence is TGTGCCAGCAGTCGGGCCTACACTGAAGCTTTCTTT.

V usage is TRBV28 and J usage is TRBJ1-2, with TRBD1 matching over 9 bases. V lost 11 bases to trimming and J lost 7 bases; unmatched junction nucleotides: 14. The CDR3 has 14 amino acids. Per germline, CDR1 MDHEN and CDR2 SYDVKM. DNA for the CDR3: TGTGCCTCTCTAACGGGACAGGGTCTATTTGGCTACACCTTC. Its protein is CASLTGQGLFGYTF.

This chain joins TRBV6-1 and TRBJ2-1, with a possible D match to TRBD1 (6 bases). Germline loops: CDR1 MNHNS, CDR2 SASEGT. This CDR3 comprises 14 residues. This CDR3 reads CVVAGDGSYNEQFF. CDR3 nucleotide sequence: TGTGTGGTGGCAGGGGATGGCTCCTACAATGAGCAGTTCTTC.

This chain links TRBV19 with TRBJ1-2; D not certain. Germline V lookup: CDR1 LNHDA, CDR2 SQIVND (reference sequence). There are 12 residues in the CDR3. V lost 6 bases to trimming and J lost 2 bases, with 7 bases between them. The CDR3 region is CASSPDNYGYTF. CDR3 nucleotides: TGTGCCAGTAGCCCGGACAACTATGGCTACACCTTC.

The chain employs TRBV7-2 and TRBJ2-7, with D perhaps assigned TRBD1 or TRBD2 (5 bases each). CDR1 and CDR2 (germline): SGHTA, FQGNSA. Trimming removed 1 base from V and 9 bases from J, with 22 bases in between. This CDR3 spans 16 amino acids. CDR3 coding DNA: TGTGCCAGCAGCTTAGGTGCGCTGGGACCGGCTTCATGGCAGTACTTC. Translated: CASSLGALGPASWQYF.

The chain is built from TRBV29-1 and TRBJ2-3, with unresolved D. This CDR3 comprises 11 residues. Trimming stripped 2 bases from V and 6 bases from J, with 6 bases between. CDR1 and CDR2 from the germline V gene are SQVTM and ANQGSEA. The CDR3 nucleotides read TGCAGCGTTGAATTGGTGGATACGCAGTATTTT. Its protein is CSVELVDTQYF.

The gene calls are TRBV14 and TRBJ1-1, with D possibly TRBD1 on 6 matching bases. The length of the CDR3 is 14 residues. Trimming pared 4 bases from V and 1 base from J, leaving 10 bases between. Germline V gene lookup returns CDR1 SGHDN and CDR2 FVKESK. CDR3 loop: CASSLIQGNTEAFF. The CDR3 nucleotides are TGTGCCAGCAGCCTAATACAGGGGAACACTGAAGCTTTCTTT. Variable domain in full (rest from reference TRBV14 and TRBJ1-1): EAGVTQFPSHSVIEKGQTVTLRCDPISGHDNLYWYRRVMGKEIKFLLHFVKESKQDESGMPNNRFLAERTGGTYSTLKVQPAELEDSGVYFCASSLIQGNTEAFFGQGTRLTVV.

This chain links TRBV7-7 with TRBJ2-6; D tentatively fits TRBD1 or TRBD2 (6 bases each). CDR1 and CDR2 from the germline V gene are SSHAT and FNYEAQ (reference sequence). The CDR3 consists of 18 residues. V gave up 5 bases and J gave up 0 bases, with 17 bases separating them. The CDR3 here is CASSPGTGASSGANVLTF. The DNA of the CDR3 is TGTGCCAGCAGCCCAGGAACGGGGGCGAGCTCTGGGGCCAACGTCCTGACTTTC.

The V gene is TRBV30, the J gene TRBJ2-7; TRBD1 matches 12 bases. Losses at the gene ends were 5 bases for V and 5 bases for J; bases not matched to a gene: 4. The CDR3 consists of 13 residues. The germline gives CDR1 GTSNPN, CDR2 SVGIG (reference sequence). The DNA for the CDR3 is TGTGCCTGGGGGGACAGGGGGCACGACGAGCAGTACTTC. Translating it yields CAWGDRGHDEQYF.